Sequencing of this TCR beta chain was carried out in a study of control samples from healthy donors and cancer patients. Method: immunoSEQ multiplex PCR; TCRdb's copy keeps in-frame clones and lacks some. Of some 110,000 clones in the sample, 70% to 90% were seen once. Germline values: CDR1 SGHVS, CDR2 FNYEAQ. V dropped 5 bases and J dropped 8 bases, with 15 bases sitting between them. This CDR3 is built from 13 residues. The chain uses TRBV7-6 and TRBJ1-1; D is perhaps TRBD1 (5 bases). Material: blood. The source of this sequence is a woman between 65 and 79 years old in good health. The CDR3 reads CASSRLVGTEAFF. The CDR3 region has the DNA TGTGCCAGCAGCCGTCTCGTAGGGACCGAAGCTTTCTTT.